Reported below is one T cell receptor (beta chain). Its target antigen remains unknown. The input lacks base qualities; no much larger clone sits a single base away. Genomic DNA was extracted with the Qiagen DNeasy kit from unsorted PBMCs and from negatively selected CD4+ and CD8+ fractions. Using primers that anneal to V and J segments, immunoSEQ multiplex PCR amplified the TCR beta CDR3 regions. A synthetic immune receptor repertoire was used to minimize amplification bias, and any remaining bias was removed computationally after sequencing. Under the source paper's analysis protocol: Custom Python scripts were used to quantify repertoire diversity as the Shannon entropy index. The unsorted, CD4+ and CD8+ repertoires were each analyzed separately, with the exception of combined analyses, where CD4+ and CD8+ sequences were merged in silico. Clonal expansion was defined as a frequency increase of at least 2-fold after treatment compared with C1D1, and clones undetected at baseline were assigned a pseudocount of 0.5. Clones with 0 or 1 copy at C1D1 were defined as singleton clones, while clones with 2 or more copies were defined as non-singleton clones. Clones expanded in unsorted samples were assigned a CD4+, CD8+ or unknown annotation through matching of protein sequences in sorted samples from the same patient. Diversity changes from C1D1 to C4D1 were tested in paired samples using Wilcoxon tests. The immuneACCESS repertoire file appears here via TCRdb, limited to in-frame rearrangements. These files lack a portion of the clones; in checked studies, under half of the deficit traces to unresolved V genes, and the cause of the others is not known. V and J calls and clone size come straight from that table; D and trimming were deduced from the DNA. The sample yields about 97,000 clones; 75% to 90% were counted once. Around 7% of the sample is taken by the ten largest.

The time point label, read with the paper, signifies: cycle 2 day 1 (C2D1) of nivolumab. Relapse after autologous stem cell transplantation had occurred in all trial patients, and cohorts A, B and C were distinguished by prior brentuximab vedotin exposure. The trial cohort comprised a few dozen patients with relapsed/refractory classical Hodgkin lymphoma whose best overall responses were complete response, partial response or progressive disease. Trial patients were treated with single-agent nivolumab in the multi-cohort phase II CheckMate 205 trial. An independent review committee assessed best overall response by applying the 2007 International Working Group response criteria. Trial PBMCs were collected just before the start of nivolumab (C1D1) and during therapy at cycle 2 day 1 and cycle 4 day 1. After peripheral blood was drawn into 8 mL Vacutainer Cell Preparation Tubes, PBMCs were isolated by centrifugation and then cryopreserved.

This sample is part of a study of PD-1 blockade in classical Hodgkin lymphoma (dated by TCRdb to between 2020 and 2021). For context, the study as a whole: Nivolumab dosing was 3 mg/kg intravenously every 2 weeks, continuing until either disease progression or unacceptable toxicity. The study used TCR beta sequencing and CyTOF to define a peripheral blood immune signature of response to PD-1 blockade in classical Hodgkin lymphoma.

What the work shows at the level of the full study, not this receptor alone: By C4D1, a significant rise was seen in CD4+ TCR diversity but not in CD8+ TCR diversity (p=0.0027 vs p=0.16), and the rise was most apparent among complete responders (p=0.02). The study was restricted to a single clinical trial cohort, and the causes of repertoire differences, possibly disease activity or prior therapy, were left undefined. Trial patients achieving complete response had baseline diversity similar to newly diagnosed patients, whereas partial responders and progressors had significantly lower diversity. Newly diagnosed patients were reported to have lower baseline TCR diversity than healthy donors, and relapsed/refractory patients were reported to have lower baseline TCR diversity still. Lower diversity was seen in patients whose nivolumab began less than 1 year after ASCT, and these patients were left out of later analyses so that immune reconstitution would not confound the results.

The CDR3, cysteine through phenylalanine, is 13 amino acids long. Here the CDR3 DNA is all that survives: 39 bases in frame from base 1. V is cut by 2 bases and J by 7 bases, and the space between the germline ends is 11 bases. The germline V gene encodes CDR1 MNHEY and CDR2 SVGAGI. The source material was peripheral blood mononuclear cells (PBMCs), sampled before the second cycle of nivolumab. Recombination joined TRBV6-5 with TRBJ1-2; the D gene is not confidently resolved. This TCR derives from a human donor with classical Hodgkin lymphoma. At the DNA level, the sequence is TGTGCCAGCAGTTACCCGCCGGTCCGTGGCTACACCTTC. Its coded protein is CASSYPPVRGYTF.